Presented here are 13 T cell receptor beta chains from one specimen sequenced in a study of blood T cell repertoires in COVID-19. Here immunoSEQ multiplex PCR was the method, and the copy in TCRdb shows in-frame clones only, minus some. Here the sample spans 200,000 or so clones, 75% to 90% being singletons. Input material: peripheral blood. The receptors come from a human donor in a cohort sampled during active COVID-19.

The chain couples TRBV6-5 to TRBJ1-2; 7 bases fit TRBD1. In germline, CDR1 is MNHEY, CDR2 SVGAGI. The CDR3 has 16 residues. V gave up 3 bases and J gave up 4 bases; unmatched junction bases: 11. The CDR3 DNA reads as TGTGCCAGCAGTTATCCCTACAGGGGCGACCTCTATGGCTACACCTTC. Amino acids: CASSYPYRGDLYGYTF.

The gene calls are TRBV12-3 or TRBV12-4 and TRBJ2-7; D unclear. The CDR3 sequence is 13 residues long. V lost 6 bases and J 6 bases, leaving 15 bases between the germline ends. DNA for the CDR3: TGTGCCAGCAGACTTAGTGATTGGGCCGAGCAGTACTTC. The encoded protein is CASRLSDWAEQYF.

The chain has TRBV6-6 and TRBJ2-7, with 11 positions matching TRBD2. The CDR3 runs 18 residues. The germline CDR1 and CDR2 sequences are MNHNY and SVGAGI (reference sequence). V dropped 5 bases and J dropped 0; count of bases not matched to a gene: 12. In DNA, the CDR3 is TGTGCCAGCAGTCCATACCGCCCTACTAGCGGGAGCTCCTACGAGCAGTACTTC. Translation gives CASSPYRPTSGSSYEQYF.

The V and J genes are TRBV28 and TRBJ2-5; a weak D match, TRBD2 (6 bases). Germline CDR1 is MDHEN and CDR2 is SYDVKM. CDR3 length equals 12 residues. V lost 6 bases and J 5 bases, leaving 10 bases between the germline ends. The CDR3 DNA follows: TGTGCCAGCAGGGAGGGTCTTGAGACCCAGTACTTC. As protein: CASREGLETQYF.

The chain links TRBV3-1 (or the pseudogene TRBV3-2) to TRBJ2-5; 12 nucleotides agree with TRBD1. CDR3 length: 15 residues. CDR1 and CDR2 from the germline V gene are LGHDT and YNNKEL (reference sequence). Germline trimming cut 4 bases from V and 7 bases from J; bases unmatched to any gene: 7. The CDR3 loop is CASSLGGQGAGTQYF. The CDR3 DNA reads as TGTGCCAGCAGCCTGGGGGGACAGGGGGCCGGGACCCAGTACTTC.

This clone was seen repeatedly, ten times or more. Other DNA sequences in this sample translate to the same CDR3. The chain is built from TRBV27 and TRBJ2-7; 7 bases align to TRBD1. The CDR3 extends over 15 amino acids. Trimming took 5 bases from V and 0 from J; bases not matched to a gene: 7. Germline V lookup: CDR1 MNHEY, CDR2 SMNVEV (reference sequence). CDR3 residues: CASSPMTGSSYEQYF. The CDR3 DNA follows: TGTGCCAGCAGTCCGATGACAGGGAGCTCCTACGAGCAGTACTTC.

V and J are TRBV18 and TRBJ2-7; TRBD1 agrees at 7 bases. Germline V gene sequence: CDR1 KGHSH, CDR2 LQKENI. The trim removed 3 bases at V and 4 bases at J, leaving 12 bases unmatched. The CDR3 totals 16 residues. CDR3 in amino acids: CASSPITGTAAYEQYF. CDR3 sequence (DNA): TGTGCCAGCTCACCCATCACCGGGACAGCGGCATACGAGCAGTACTTC.

The chain carries TRBV5-4 and TRBJ1-2; 9 bases line up with TRBD1. This CDR3 has 14 amino acids. From germline, CDR1 is SGHNT and CDR2 YYREEE (reference sequence). V dropped 7 bases and J dropped 2; count of bases not matched to a gene: 6. The CDR3 loop is CASPDGQGNYGYTF. CDR3 bases: TGTGCCAGCCCCGATGGACAGGGGAACTATGGCTACACCTTC.

The gene calls are TRBV5-1 and TRBJ2-7; perhaps TRBD1 as D (5 bases). Germline CDR1 and CDR2: SGHRS and YFSETQ. The CDR3 spans 13 residues. V was shortened by 0 bases and J by 2 bases, with 6 bases between the two germline ends. The CDR3 reads CASSLETAYEQYF. CDR3 nucleotides: TGCGCCAGCAGCTTGGAGACAGCCTACGAGCAGTACTTC.

The CDR3 sequence is CASSYSREGHNEQFF. The DNA of the CDR3 is TGTGCCAGCAGTTACTCTCGGGAGGGCCACAATGAGCAGTTCTTC. The rearrangement uses TRBV6-2 or TRBV6-3 and TRBJ2-1; 8 nucleotides agree with TRBD2. The germline CDR1 and CDR2 sequences are MNHEY and SVGEGT. The CDR3 runs to 15 residues. Trimming removed 0 bases from V and 5 bases from J; junction bases left unmatched: 3.

The chain combines TRBV25-1 with TRBJ1-5; TRBD1 might be the D (5 bases). The V end was cut by 8 bases, the J end by 15 bases, with 17 bases between. Germline lookup yields CDR1 MGHDK and CDR2 SYGVNS. The CDR3 sequence is 11 residues long. The CDR3 DNA is TGTGCCAGCTCCCGTAGGGCAGGGCTGCATTTT. Encoded protein: CASSRRAGLHF.

The CDR3 reads CASSLSQAEAFF. The CDR3 coding sequence is TGTGCCAGCAGTTTAAGCCAGGCTGAAGCTTTCTTT. V and J are TRBV28 and TRBJ1-1, with D unclear. CDR1 is MDHEN, CDR2 SYDVKM, per germline. The V end lost 2 bases, the J end lost 6 bases, and 7 bases lay between the germline ends. The CDR3 covers 12 residues. The full variable domain, with the rest looked up from reference TRBV28 and TRBJ1-1, is DVKVTQSSRYLVKRTGEKVFLECVQDMDHENMFWYRQDPGLGLRLIYFSYDVKMKEKGDIPEGYSVSREKKERFSLILESASTNQTSMYLCASSLSQAEAFFGQGTRLTVV.

The rearrangement uses TRBV6-2 or TRBV6-3 and TRBJ2-7; 11 bases map to TRBD2. Germline assignment: CDR1 MNHEY and CDR2 SVGEGT. J was trimmed by 2 bases and V by 2 bases; bases with no gene match: 2. The CDR3 covers 15 residues. CDR3 sequence: CASSYGSGRAYEQYF. The CDR3 DNA reads as TGTGCCAGCAGTTACGGTAGCGGGAGGGCCTACGAGCAGTACTTC.